The T cell receptor beta chain under discussion was sequenced for a study of neoadjuvant anti-PD-1 for oral cavity cancer. Study-level information: Patients without progression got a fourth dose around day 43.

J gave up 4 bases and V 4 bases, and 11 bases lay outside the gene matches. CDR1 and CDR2 from the germline V gene are WNHNN and SYGVQD (reference sequence). CDR3 length: 17 amino acids. Measured with immunoSEQ multiplex PCR; TCRdb has only the in-frame clones, and not every one. The sample lists tens of thousands of clones, under 55% seen once, with around two fifths in the top ten. Time point in this sample: after neoadjuvant nivolumab, at surgical resection. The clonotype comes from a person aged 35-79 years with oral cavity squamous cell carcinoma. The input for sequencing was tumor tissue, taken after nivolumab (anti-PD-1) treatment. This chain connects TRBV10-1 to TRBJ2-3; 10 bases agree with TRBD1. The CDR3 here is CASSAQPPGQGSDTQYF. The CDR3, as DNA: TGCGCCAGCAGTGCGCAGCCACCGGGACAGGGGTCAGATACGCAGTATTTT.